The 27 T cell receptor beta chains in this list originate from one sample, sequenced in a study of blood T cell repertoires in COVID-19. TCRdb's table, derived via immunoSEQ multiplex PCR, lists solely in-frame clones and lacks some. The table lists approximately 140,000 clones, 85% to 90% of them singletons. Sample: peripheral blood. The receptors derive from a man in his sixties or seventies with active COVID-19.

The V call is TRBV2, the J call TRBJ1-2; 7 bases align to TRBD1. The ends lost 4 bases at V and 3 bases at J; junction bases unmatched: 8. Looked up from germline, CDR1 is SNHLY and CDR2 is FYNNEI. The CDR3 is made up of 15 amino acids. The CDR3 sequence is CASSATPQGDYGYTF. CDR3 DNA: TGTGCCAGCAGTGCAACACCTCAGGGGGACTATGGCTACACCTTC.

V and J are TRBV28 and TRBJ1-1, with D maybe TRBD1 (6 bases). Looked up from germline, CDR1 is MDHEN and CDR2 is SYDVKM. Trimming shortened V by 7 bases and J by 6 bases, and 9 bases separated the two germline ends. The CDR3 runs to 11 residues. In DNA, the CDR3 is TGTGCCAGCATAAACAGGGCTGAAGCTTTCTTT. This codes for CASINRAEAFF.

CDR3 protein: CAWSGKGTGIPYNEQFF. CDR3 DNA sequence: TGTGCCTGGAGTGGAAAGGGGACAGGGATCCCCTACAATGAGCAGTTCTTC. V usage is TRBV30 and J usage is TRBJ2-1, with 9 bases identical to TRBD1. CDR1 and CDR2 (germline): GTSNPN, SVGIG (reference sequence). Unmatched junction bases numbered 9, after V lost 1 base and J lost 2 bases. The CDR3 extends over 17 amino acids.

The rearrangement uses TRBV30 and TRBJ2-7; D is perhaps TRBD1 (5 bases). The germline V gene has CDR1 GTSNPN and CDR2 SVGIG (reference sequence). This CDR3 is 13 amino acids long. Trimming shortened V by 1 base and J by 7 bases, and 14 bases separated the two germline ends. Here the CDR3 reads CAWSGQTLREQYF. CDR3 bases: TGTGCCTGGAGTGGACAGACTCTGAGAGAGCAGTACTTC.

V and J are TRBV7-2 and TRBJ2-7, with 14 positions matching TRBD2. CDR1 SGHTA and CDR2 FQGNSA come from the germline V gene. V trimming: 7 bases; J trimming: 2 bases; junction bases outside the gene matches: 4. CDR3 size: 15 residues. The CDR3 spells CASTPGLAGAYEQYF. CDR3 nucleotides: TGTGCCAGCACCCCGGGACTAGCGGGGGCCTACGAGCAGTACTTC.

V usage is TRBV6-6 and J usage is TRBJ2-7; TRBD2 matches 10 bases. This CDR3 region has 13 residues. Trimming took 6 bases from V and 3 from J; bases not matched to a gene: 2. The germline V gene encodes CDR1 MNHNY and CDR2 SVGAGI (reference sequence). In DNA form, the CDR3 reads TGTGCCAGCAGCAGGACTAGCGGCTACGAGCAGTACTTC. Translation: CASSRTSGYEQYF.

With regard to this clone: The sample has other DNA sequences that encode this CDR3 too. The rearrangement joins TRBV27 to TRBJ2-7; the D is unclear. Germline CDR1 is MNHEY and CDR2 is SMNVEV (reference sequence). CDR3 length: 11 residues. With 4 bases removed from V and 4 bases from J, the gap between germline ends came to 5 bases. In nucleotides, the CDR3 is TGTGCCAGCAGTTCTTTATACGAGCAGTACTTC. Amino acids: CASSSLYEQYF.

This clone has a single count. The rearrangement joins TRBV5-5 to TRBJ1-5; TRBD1 is a possible D gene (5 bases). Germline V gives CDR1 SGHKS, CDR2 YYEKEE (reference sequence). The V and J ends lost 4 bases and 5 bases respectively, with 13 bases between them. The CDR3 length is 14 residues. CDR3 in DNA: TGTGCCAGCAGCGGCGCAGGGAAGGATCAGCCCCAGCATTTT. Amino acid sequence: CASSGAGKDQPQHF.

This chain joins TRBV11-2 and TRBJ2-7, with TRBD1 matching over 7 bases. CDR1 and CDR2 (germline): SGHAT, FQNNGV. The CDR3 runs 15 residues. Trimming cost V 6 bases and J 4 bases; bases outside gene matches: 12. The CDR3 here is CASRQQGPFGYEQYF. Written as DNA, the CDR3 is TGTGCCAGCAGACAACAGGGGCCTTTTGGATACGAGCAGTACTTC.

V usage is TRBV20-1 and J usage is TRBJ1-1; D might be TRBD1 (5 bases). Germline CDR1 DFQATT, CDR2 SNEGSKA (reference sequence). The CDR3 consists of 10 residues. V was trimmed by 7 bases and J by 10 bases, leaving 13 bases between them. The CDR3 spells CSVLGPRAFF. The CDR3 nucleotides read TGCAGTGTCCTGGGGCCCAGAGCTTTCTTT.

The chain links TRBV4-1 to TRBJ2-7; TRBD2 aligns across 9 bases. CDR1 and CDR2 (germline): MGHRA, YSYEKL. The V segment lost 2 bases and the J segment 4 bases; nucleotides outside the gene matches: 9. The CDR3 has 16 amino acids. The CDR3 DNA reads TGCGCCAGCAGCCAACTTTCTAGCGGGGCCTTTTACGAGCAGTACTTC. This translates into CASSQLSSGAFYEQYF.

V usage is TRBV4-2 and J usage is TRBJ2-1; D might be TRBD2 (6 bases). The CDR3 consists of 17 residues. Trimming left V 0 bases short and J 1 base short, with 13 bases between. Germline-derived CDR1 and CDR2 are LGHNA and YNFKEQ. The CDR3 DNA follows: TGTGCCAGCAGCCAAGAGGGGCCTAGCGTATCCTACAATGAGCAGTTCTTC. Protein product: CASSQEGPSVSYNEQFF.

V gene TRBV6-1 combines with J gene TRBJ2-7; TRBD1 might be the D (5 bases). There are 14 residues in the CDR3. V lost 2 bases to trimming and J lost 0 bases, with 8 bases between them. Germline CDR1 is MNHNS and CDR2 is SASEGT. CDR3 sequence reads: CASSEWGSSYEQYF. The CDR3 region has the DNA TGTGCCAGCAGTGAATGGGGCTCCTCCTACGAGCAGTACTTC.

This clone was counted a single time. The chain uses TRBV28 and TRBJ2-5; a weak D match, TRBD2 (6 bases). V shed 7 bases and J shed 2 bases, with 14 bases lying between them. The CDR3 extends over 14 amino acids. Germline CDR1 reads MDHEN; CDR2 reads SYDVKM. CDR3 coding DNA: TGTGCCAGCACCCTCTTCGGAGGGCAAGAGACCCAGTACTTC. Its protein is CASTLFGGQETQYF.

This clone showed up just once. Within the sample, other DNA sequences also encode this same CDR3. The chain's CDR3 is CASSIRTGENSPLHF. Here the CDR3 DNA reads TGTGCCAGTAGTATAAGGACAGGAGAGAATTCACCCCTCCACTTT. V is TRBV19 and J is TRBJ1-6, with 7 bases lining up with TRBD1. Germline V gene data show CDR1 as LNHDA and CDR2 as SQIVND (reference sequence). V gave up 2 bases and J gave up 7 bases; unmatched junction bases: 5. The CDR3 totals 15 residues.

The chain carries TRBV2 and TRBJ2-1; 8 nucleotides agree with TRBD2. Germline assignment: CDR1 SNHLY and CDR2 FYNNEI. After removal of 7 bases from V and 7 bases from J, the junction contained 9 bases not matched to a gene. CDR3 length equals 14 residues. The CDR3 DNA is TGTGCCAGCATTAGCGGGAAGAGTGGGAATGAGCAGTTCTTC. Translated, it gives CASISGKSGNEQFF.

In this sample, this clone turned up once. In DNA form, the CDR3 reads TGTGCCAGCAGCTTGGACACTAACAATGAGCAGTTCTTC. Its protein is CASSLDTNNEQFF. The genes are TRBV5-5 and TRBJ2-1; no definite D call. The CDR3 has 13 amino acids. Germline CDR1 and CDR2: SGHKS and YYEKEE (reference sequence). V was shortened by 0 bases and J by 5 bases, with 6 bases between the two germline ends.

CDR3 sequence: CASRHLRDRGYEQFF. CDR3 nucleotides: TGTGCCAGTAGACACCTCCGGGACAGGGGCTATGAGCAGTTCTTC. The chain carries TRBV19 and TRBJ2-1, with 10 nucleotides matching TRBD1. J lost 8 bases, V lost 6 bases, and 10 bases had no gene match. Germline CDR1 reads LNHDA; CDR2 reads SQIVND (reference sequence). The CDR3 covers 15 residues.

The V and J genes are TRBV7-3 and TRBJ2-3; 8 positions agree with TRBD2. The trim removed 1 base at V and 6 bases at J, leaving 9 bases unmatched. Germline V gene sequence: CDR1 SGHTA, CDR2 FQGTGA. The CDR3 is 16 residues long. CDR3 sequence: CASSLRPGLGGDTQYF. Written as DNA, the CDR3 is TGTGCCAGCAGCTTAAGACCGGGACTAGGGGGTGATACGCAGTATTTT.

CDR3 protein: CASSQIGTRPYEQYF. Written as DNA, the CDR3 is TGCGCCAGCAGCCAGATCGGGACAAGGCCCTACGAGCAGTACTTC. V usage is TRBV4-1 and J usage is TRBJ2-7; D might be TRBD1 (6 bases). The germline V gene has CDR1 MGHRA and CDR2 YSYEKL. The CDR3 consists of 15 residues. The V and J ends lost 3 bases and 2 bases respectively, with 14 bases between them.

V gene TRBV25-1 combines with J gene TRBJ1-1, with TRBD1 as a possible D gene (5 bases). The germline V gene encodes CDR1 MGHDK and CDR2 SYGVNS. V dropped 5 bases and J dropped 8 bases, with 12 bases sitting between them. The CDR3 spans 12 residues. Here the CDR3 DNA reads TGTGCCAGCAGTCAGGGAGGTGTCGAAGCTTTCTTT. Translation gives CASSQGGVEAFF. The full variable domain, with the rest looked up from reference TRBV25-1 and TRBJ1-1, is EADIYQTPRYLVIGTGKKITLECSQTMGHDKMYWYQQDPGMELHLIHYSYGVNSTEKGDLSSESTVSRIRTEHFPLTLESARPSHTSQYLCASSQGGVEAFFGQGTRLTVV.

The V call is TRBV9, the J call TRBJ1-6; D unclear. Germline CDR1 SGDLS, CDR2 YYNGEE. Trimming left V 4 bases short and J 8 bases short, with 13 bases between. The CDR3 has 14 residues. CDR3 amino acids: CASSPDSRDSPLHF. CDR3 nucleotides: TGTGCCAGCAGCCCGGACTCGAGGGATTCACCCCTCCACTTT.

This chain joins TRBV19 and TRBJ1-2, with TRBD1 matching 10 bases. V dropped 6 bases and J dropped 4; count of bases not matched to a gene: 11. CDR1 is LNHDA and CDR2 is SQIVND in the germline V gene (reference sequence). The CDR3 has 16 residues. The CDR3 nucleotides are TGTGCCAGTAGCCCCACCGGGACAGGGGCGGCCTATGGCTACACCTTC. Translating it yields CASSPTGTGAAYGYTF.

The rearrangement uses TRBV20-1 and TRBJ1-6; TRBD1 agrees at 8 bases. The CDR3 length is 14 residues. CDR1 is DFQATT and CDR2 is SNEGSKA in the germline V gene (reference sequence). V shed 3 bases, J shed 8 bases, and the junction held 6 bases outside the gene matches. CDR3 in amino acids: CSASTQGADSPLHF. Here the CDR3 DNA reads TGCAGTGCTAGTACTCAGGGGGCCGATTCACCCCTCCACTTT.

The rearrangement links TRBV12-3 or TRBV12-4 to TRBJ2-1, with a tentative D call TRBD2 (6 bases). V lost 9 bases and J 5 bases, leaving 14 bases between the germline ends. This CDR3 contains 13 residues. The CDR3 spells CARGQEGHNEQFF. The CDR3 DNA reads as TGTGCCAGGGGGCAGGAGGGCCACAATGAGCAGTTCTTC.

In this sample, this clone turned up a few times. V gene TRBV6-6 combines with J gene TRBJ1-4; D perhaps matches TRBD1 (6 bases). Germline loops: CDR1 MNHNY, CDR2 SVGAGI (reference sequence). The CDR3 has 15 amino acids. The ends were cut back, 6 bases at V and 8 bases at J, with 19 bases in the middle. In nucleotides, the CDR3 is TGTGCCAGCAGCCAGACAGACCTTGGGGGCGAAAAACTGTTTTTT. Amino acids: CASSQTDLGGEKLFF.

This clone has a handful of counts. The CDR3 loop reads CASSVRTGEGTDTQYF. CDR3 nucleotides: TGTGCCAGCAGCGTACGAACGGGAGAGGGCACAGATACGCAGTATTTT. The J gene is TRBJ2-3, the V gene TRBV9, with D perhaps matching TRBD2 (6 bases). Germline V gene data show CDR1 as SGDLS and CDR2 as YYNGEE. This CDR3 is built from 16 residues. With 1 base removed from V and 1 base from J, the gap between germline ends came to 13 bases.